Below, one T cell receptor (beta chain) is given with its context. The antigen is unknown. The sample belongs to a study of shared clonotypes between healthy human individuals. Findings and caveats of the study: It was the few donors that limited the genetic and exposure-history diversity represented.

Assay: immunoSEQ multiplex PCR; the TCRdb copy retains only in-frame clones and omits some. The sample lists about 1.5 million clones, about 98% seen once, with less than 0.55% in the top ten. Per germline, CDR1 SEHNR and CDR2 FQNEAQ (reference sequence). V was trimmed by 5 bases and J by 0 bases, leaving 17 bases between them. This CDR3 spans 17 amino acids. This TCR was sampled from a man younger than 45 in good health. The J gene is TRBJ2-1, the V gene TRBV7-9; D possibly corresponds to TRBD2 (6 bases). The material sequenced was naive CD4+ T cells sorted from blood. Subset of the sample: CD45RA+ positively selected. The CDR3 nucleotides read TGTGCCAGCAGCCTTAGACCTAGCGAGTACTCCTACAATGAGCAGTTCTTC. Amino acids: CASSLRPSEYSYNEQFF.